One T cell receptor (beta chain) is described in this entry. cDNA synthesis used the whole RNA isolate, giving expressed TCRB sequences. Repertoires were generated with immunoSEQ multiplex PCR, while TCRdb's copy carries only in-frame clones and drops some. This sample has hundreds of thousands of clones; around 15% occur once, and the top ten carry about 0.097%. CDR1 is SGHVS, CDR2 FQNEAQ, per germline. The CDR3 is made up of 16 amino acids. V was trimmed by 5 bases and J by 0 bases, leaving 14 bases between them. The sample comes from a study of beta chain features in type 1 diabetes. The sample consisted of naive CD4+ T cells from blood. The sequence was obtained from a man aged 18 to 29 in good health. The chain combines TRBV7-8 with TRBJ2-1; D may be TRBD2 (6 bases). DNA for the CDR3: TGTGCCAGCAGCAAGGGACTGAAGAGCTCCTACAATGAGCAGTTCTTC. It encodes CASSKGLKSSYNEQFF. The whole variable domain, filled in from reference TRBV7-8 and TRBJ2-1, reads GAGVSQSPRYKVAKRGQDVALRCDPISGHVSLFWYQQALGQGPEFLTYFQNEAQLDKSGLPSDRFFAERPEGSVSTLKIQRTQQEDSAVYLCASSKGLKSSYNEQFFGPGTRLTVL.